This passage covers 8 T cell receptor beta chains from one sample sequenced in a study of OX40 agonist ivuxolimab in advanced cancers. Some clones are missing from TCRdb's copy, which holds only in-frame ones; the method was immunoSEQ multiplex PCR. This table holds about 50,000 clones, about 83% found once. The sequenced sample was CD4+ or CD8+ T cells sorted from blood, obtained in a trial of the OX40 agonist ivuxolimab. All receptors derive from an adult with an advanced solid tumor such as melanoma, head and neck, liver or kidney cancer.

The J gene is TRBJ2-1, the V gene TRBV10-2; 8 nucleotides agree with TRBD2. This CDR3 is 16 amino acids long. Losses at the gene ends were 4 bases for V and 5 bases for J; bases not matched to a gene: 10. The germline V gene has CDR1 WSHSY and CDR2 SAAADI. The CDR3 region has the DNA TGCGCCAGCAGTGTACCCGGGACTAGTCACCACAATGAGCAGTTCTTC. Translation gives CASSVPGTSHHNEQFF.

This clone was seen a handful of times. The same CDR3 arises from other DNA sequences in this sample as well. CDR3 DNA: TGTGCCAGTAGTAGACAGGGGTCCTCCTACGAGCAGTACTTC. Amino acids: CASSRQGSSYEQYF. The gene calls are TRBV19 and TRBJ2-7; TRBD1 matches at 8 bases. The V gene's germline CDR1 is LNHDA and CDR2 SQIVND (reference sequence). The CDR3 is 14 residues long. Trimming at V came to 4 bases and at J to 0 bases, leaving 2 bases not matched to a gene.

This clone has just one count. The V gene is TRBV5-1, the J gene TRBJ2-7; the match to TRBD2 covers 7 bases. The germline gives CDR1 SGHRS, CDR2 YFSETQ. The J segment lost 0 bases and the V segment lost 6 bases, leaving 6 bases of the junction unmatched. The CDR3 consists of 14 residues. The CDR3 nucleotides are TGCGCCAGCACTCCGGGGGACTACTCCTACGAGCAGTACTTC. Translating it yields CASTPGDYSYEQYF.

The chain combines TRBV6-5 with TRBJ2-7, with D hard to call. This CDR3 is 15 amino acids long. The germline gives CDR1 MNHEY, CDR2 SVGAGI. Trimming left V 0 bases short and J 0 bases short, with 9 bases between. The CDR3 DNA is TGTGCCAGCAGTTACTCACCCAGGAGCTCCTACGAGCAGTACTTC. Translation gives CASSYSPRSSYEQYF.

This sequence joins TRBV5-1 and TRBJ2-1; 12 bases fit TRBD1. This CDR3 has 15 residues. The V gene's germline CDR1 is SGHRS and CDR2 YFSETQ. V gave up 4 bases and J gave up 6 bases; unmatched junction bases: 5. The CDR3 protein is CASSPRGQGANEQFF. Here the CDR3 DNA reads TGCGCCAGCAGCCCCCGGGGACAGGGGGCCAATGAGCAGTTCTTC.

The genes are TRBV7-6 and TRBJ2-5; TRBD1 might be the D (5 bases). Per germline, CDR1 SGHVS and CDR2 FNYEAQ. The CDR3 length is 15 residues. Between the trimmed V and J ends, which lost 1 base and 3 bases, there was a span of 12 bases. The CDR3 DNA reads as TGTGCCAGCAGCTTAGTGGAGACAGCGAAAGAGACCCAGTACTTC. Protein sequence: CASSLVETAKETQYF.

The chain couples TRBV10-2 to TRBJ2-1; 10 bases agree with TRBD2. This CDR3 has 15 residues. V dropped 7 bases and J dropped 3; count of bases not matched to a gene: 6. Looked up from germline, CDR1 is WSHSY and CDR2 is SAAADI. The CDR3 sequence is CASTGLAEIYNEQFF. CDR3 DNA: TGCGCCAGCACCGGACTAGCGGAGATCTACAATGAGCAGTTCTTC.

On this clone: This specimen includes other DNA sequences encoding the same CDR3. V usage is TRBV6-6 and J usage is TRBJ2-7; D possibly matches TRBD1 or TRBD2 (5 bases each). V was pared by 6 bases and J by 1 base, with 13 bases between. CDR1 is MNHNY and CDR2 is SVGAGI in the germline V gene (reference sequence). The CDR3 spans 14 residues. The CDR3 region is CASRRGAVSYEQYF. DNA of the CDR3: TGTGCCAGCAGGAGGGGAGCCGTATCCTACGAGCAGTACTTC.